This is a list of T cell receptor beta chains from one sample in a study of blood T cell repertoires in COVID-19. The repertoire was sequenced with immunoSEQ multiplex PCR; TCRdb's copy has only in-frame clones and lacks some. Of tens of thousands of clones listed, around 90% are singletons. The sample was peripheral blood. The source is a human donor in a cohort sampled during active COVID-19. The donor label of this sample is uncertain. The CDR3 runs from the conserved cysteine through the conserved F or W. Fields, in order: V gene, D gene, J gene, clone size, CDR3 DNA, CDR3 protein. The D gene is left open where the match is weak. The listing skips clone size in some rows; elsewhere it reads once, few, many or a size class.

TRBV14,TRBD2,TRBJ2-3,-,TGTGCCAGCAGCCCCACGCTGCAGGGAGGGAAGACAGATACGCAGTATTTT,CASSPTLQGGKTDTQYF
TRBV9,-,TRBJ2-3,-,TGTGCCAGCAGCGCGTATGGGAGTAGCGCGGCAGATACGCAGTATTTT,CASSAYGSSAADTQYF
TRBV11-2,TRBD2,TRBJ2-5,-,TGTGCCAGCAGCTTAGATCGGCTAGCGGGGCAAGAGACCCAGTACTTC,CASSLDRLAGQETQYF
TRBV7-9,TRBD1,TRBJ1-5,-,TGTGCCAGCAGCTTAGGGACAGGATATCAGCCCCAGCATTTT,CASSLGTGYQPQHF
TRBV20-1,TRBD1,TRBJ1-2,-,TGCAGTGCTAGTTGGCAGGGGGCAAACTATGGCTACACCTTC,CSASWQGANYGYTF
TRBV10-3,-,TRBJ1-5,once,TGTGCCATCAGTCACGGGGATCAGCCCCAGCATTTT,CAISHGDQPQHF
TRBV5-1,TRBD2,TRBJ2-1,once,TGCGCCAGCAGCCCGGGACTAGCGGGGGGGCCGGGCAATGAGCAGTTCTTC,CASSPGLAGGPGNEQFF
TRBV7-3,TRBD2,TRBJ2-1,-,TGTGCCAGCAGCAGGCCCACTAGCGGGGGTTCCAATGAGCAGTTCTTC,CASSRPTSGGSNEQFF
TRBV7-9,-,TRBJ2-2,-,TGTGCCAGCAGCTTAGCTCAGGGCTACGGGGAGCTGTTTTTT,CASSLAQGYGELFF
TRBV11-2,-,TRBJ2-5,-,TGTGCCAGCAGCTTAGGGGAGGTGACCCAGTACTTC,CASSLGEVTQYF
TRBV6-6,-,TRBJ1-2,few,TGTGCCAGCAGCCCTAATAACTATGGCTACACCTTC,CASSPNNYGYTF
TRBV5-5,-,TRBJ1-5,-,TGTGCCAGCAGCCCAGAGGTTATCAATCAGCCCCAGCATTTT,CASSPEVINQPQHF
TRBV5-6,-,TRBJ2-6,-,TGTGCCAGCAGCCCGCAGGGTATCGGCGTCCTGACTTTC,CASSPQGIGVLTF
TRBV5-6,TRBD1,TRBJ2-7,few,TGTGCCAGCAGCTTACAGGGGCCCGTTTCCTACGAGCAGTACTTC,CASSLQGPVSYEQYF
TRBV4-3,-,TRBJ2-1,-,TGCGCCAGCAGCCAAGAGGGCATCTACAATGAGCAGTTCTTC,CASSQEGIYNEQFF
TRBV6-6,-,TRBJ1-4,-,TGTGCCAGCAGCGGTAGTGGAGAGAAACTGTTTTTT,CASSGSGEKLFF
TRBV7-3,TRBD1,TRBJ2-2,-,TGTGCCAGCAGCCCCACCTATACACAGGGGCCCGGGGAGCTGTTTTTT,CASSPTYTQGPGELFF
TRBV19,TRBD1,TRBJ1-3,-,TGTGCCAGCAGAAGGGGGCGCTCTGGAAACACCATATATTTT,CASRRGRSGNTIYF
TRBV6-5,-,TRBJ2-1,-,TGTGCCAGCAGTTACTCGAGGGATTACAATGAGCAGTTCTTC,CASSYSRDYNEQFF
TRBV5-1,TRBD1,TRBJ2-1,-,TGCGCCAGCAGCTTGGCGGGACAGGACAATGAGCAGTTCTTC,CASSLAGQDNEQFF
TRBV4-1,TRBD1,TRBJ1-4,-,TGCGCCAGCAGTCCCGACAGGGTACTAGGAAAACTGTTTTTT,CASSPDRVLGKLFF
TRBV4-1,TRBD2,TRBJ2-3,-,TGCGCCAGCAGCCAAGGCGGTCTAGCGGGCTTGGGGATGACAGATACGCAGTATTTT,CASSQGGLAGLGMTDTQYF
TRBV5-1,TRBD1,TRBJ1-1,-,TGCGCCAGCAGCGCCTCGACAGGGGCGAACACTGAAGCTTTCTTT,CASSASTGANTEAFF
TRBV9,TRBD2,TRBJ2-3,once,TGTGCCAGCAGCGTAGCTTCTAGCGGGGGGGCATATACGCAGTATTTT,CASSVASSGGAYTQYF
TRBV2,-,TRBJ1-1,-,TGTGCCAGCCTCCCGAGGAACACTGAAGCTTTCTTT,CASLPRNTEAFF
TRBV7-2,-,TRBJ2-6,-,TGTGCCAGCAGCTTCCAACCCCAGGGTTCTGGGGCCAACGTCCTGACTTTC,CASSFQPQGSGANVLTF
TRBV6-5,-,TRBJ1-1,-,TGTGCCAGCCATCGAGGGTACACTGAAGCTTTCTTT,CASHRGYTEAFF
TRBV9,-,TRBJ2-1,-,TGTGCCAGCAGCGTAGCTGGCAGTTTGGATGAGCAGTTCTTC,CASSVAGSLDEQFF
TRBV27,-,TRBJ2-2,-,TGTGCCAGCAGGGAGGGGGAGCTGTTTTTT,CASREGELFF
TRBV4-1,TRBD1,TRBJ2-7,-,TGCGCCAGCAGCCAAGACGGGACAGGGCTCTACGAGCAGTACTTC,CASSQDGTGLYEQYF
TRBV7-9,-,TRBJ1-2,-,TGTGCCAGCAGCTCCCAATGGGGCGGCGGGAATGGCTACACCTTC,CASSSQWGGGNGYTF